A selection of T cell receptor beta chains follows, all from one sample in a study of blood T cell repertoires in COVID-19. Using immunoSEQ multiplex PCR, the repertoire was profiled, and TCRdb retains in-frame clones only, with some absent. Of 94,000 or so clones listed, about 79% were seen once; the top ten hold roughly 25%. Sequencing used peripheral blood. The receptors derive from a man aged 55 to 70 with acute or convalescent COVID-19. Each CDR3 is given with its conserved first and last residue. The D gene is left open where the match is weak. Where a row states a size, it is once, few, many or the class of an expanded clone; other rows omit it.

J | size | V | D | CDR3 | DNA
TRBJ2-7 | - | TRBV5-3 | - | CARSCQLWGLTYEQYF | TGTGCCAGAAGCTGCCAGTTGTGGGGGCTCACCTACGAGCAGTACTTC
TRBJ1-3 | - | TRBV7-8 | - | CASSSRGVGNTIYF | TGTGCCAGCAGCTCCCGTGGAGTTGGAAACACCATATATTTT
TRBJ2-5 | - | TRBV18 | TRBD1 | CASSSTGGVETQYF | TGTGCCAGCTCAAGCACAGGGGGCGTAGAGACCCAGTACTTC
TRBJ1-2 | - | TRBV4-1 | TRBD1 | CASSPQGVRGYGYTF | TGCGCCAGCAGCCCGCAGGGGGTGCGCGGCTATGGCTACACCTTC
TRBJ1-2 | - | TRBV6-5 | TRBD1 | CASISPGQGNYGYTF | TGTGCCAGCATTTCCCCGGGACAGGGAAACTATGGCTACACCTTC
TRBJ2-3 | - | TRBV6-6 | - | CASSPLGGTASTDTQYF | TGTGCCAGCAGTCCCCTTGGAGGGACAGCCAGCACAGATACGCAGTATTTT
TRBJ2-3 | - | TRBV28 | - | CASSFPPGWSDTQYF | TGTGCCAGCAGTTTCCCCCCCGGTTGGTCAGATACGCAGTATTTT
TRBJ1-2 | few | TRBV7-9 | - | CASSLRDANYGYTF | TGTGCCAGCAGCTTACGGGATGCTAACTATGGCTACACCTTC
TRBJ2-3 | - | TRBV2 | - | CASRPNADTQYF | TGTGCCAGCAGGCCCAACGCGGATACGCAGTATTTT
TRBJ2-5 | - | TRBV7-9 | - | CASSAGGIQETQYF | TGTGCCAGCAGCGCCGGAGGTATCCAAGAGACCCAGTACTTC
TRBJ1-3 | - | TRBV5-5 | TRBD1 | CASSLGDRGLNTIYF | TGTGCCAGCAGCTTGGGGGACAGGGGGTTGAACACCATATATTTT
TRBJ1-1 | - | TRBV7-8 | TRBD1 | CASSWTGGTEAFF | TGTGCCAGCAGCTGGACAGGGGGCACTGAAGCTTTCTTT
TRBJ1-1 | - | TRBV12-3/TRBV12-4 | - | CASSPQGAEAFF | TGTGCCAGCAGTCCACAGGGCGCTGAAGCTTTCTTT
TRBJ2-4 | - | TRBV4-2 | TRBD2 | CASSQGGGTEGLTKNIQYF | TGTGCCAGCAGCCAAGGCGGGGGGACTGAGGGGCTGACCAAAAACATTCAGTACTTC
TRBJ2-2 | - | TRBV7-2 | - | CASSLTSTTGELFF | TGTGCCAGCAGCTTAACGAGCACCACCGGGGAGCTGTTTTTT
TRBJ1-6 | - | TRBV19 | - | CASSIEGFRSSYNSPLHF | TGTGCCAGTAGTATCGAAGGATTCCGGAGCTCCTATAATTCACCCCTCCACTTT
TRBJ1-2 | - | TRBV5-1 | - | CASSFEGDYGYTF | TGCGCCAGCAGCTTTGAGGGGGACTATGGCTACACCTTC
TRBJ2-4 | - | TRBV18 | - | CASSSVAKNIQYF | TGTGCCAGCTCGTCAGTAGCCAAAAACATTCAGTACTTC
TRBJ1-2 | - | TRBV15 | - | CATSRGLMEAGYTF | TGTGCCACCAGCAGAGGGTTGATGGAGGCTGGCTACACCTTC
TRBJ1-2 | once | TRBV19 | - | CASSMREQRINYGYTF | TGTGCCAGTAGTATGCGGGAACAGCGAATTAACTATGGCTACACCTTC
TRBJ1-4 | - | TRBV6-1 | TRBD1 | CASSDRGRNEKLFF | TGTGCCAGCAGTGACAGGGGGCGTAATGAAAAACTGTTTTTT
TRBJ2-5 | - | TRBV4-3 | TRBD1 | CASSQGADRGNPYKETQYF | TGCGCCAGCAGCCAAGGGGCGGACAGGGGGAACCCTTACAAGGAGACCCAGTACTTC
TRBJ2-1 | - | TRBV19 | - | CASRGTTTRINEQFF | TGTGCCAGTAGAGGAACGACAACCCGTATTAATGAGCAGTTCTTC
TRBJ2-3 | - | TRBV2 | TRBD2 | CASSLAGGPDTDTQYF | TGTGCCAGCAGTTTAGCGGGGGGGCCCGACACAGATACGCAGTATTTT
TRBJ1-2 | - | TRBV27 | - | CASRFQGLDGYTF | TGTGCCAGCAGATTCCAGGGGCTGGATGGCTACACCTTC
TRBJ2-2 | - | TRBV29-1 | - | CSVSRQDTGELFF | TGCAGCGTGAGCAGACAGGACACCGGGGAGCTGTTTTTT
TRBJ1-6 | - | TRBV11-2 | TRBD1 | CASSLTGVGSPLHF | TGTGCCAGCAGCTTGACAGGGGTTGGATCACCCCTCCACTTT
TRBJ2-5 | - | TRBV11-2 | - | CASSFTSLGSQETQYF | TGTGCCAGCAGCTTCACGTCTCTAGGATCCCAAGAGACCCAGTACTTC
TRBJ2-1 | once | TRBV2 | - | CASSWTDSTVNEQFF | TGTGCCAGCAGTTGGACGGACTCCACGGTGAATGAGCAGTTCTTC
TRBJ1-1 | - | TRBV30 | - | CAWNFGQAAPTEAFF | TGTGCCTGGAATTTTGGTCAGGCAGCACCGACTGAAGCTTTCTTT
TRBJ1-6 | - | TRBV7-9 | - | CASSPTWLGEAYNSPLHF | TGTGCCAGCAGCCCCACCTGGTTGGGGGAGGCCTATAATTCACCCCTCCACTTT
TRBJ1-5 | - | TRBV27 | - | CASSPAVWPGINSNQPQHF | TGTGCCAGCAGTCCCGCGGTTTGGCCAGGGATCAATAGCAATCAGCCCCAGCATTTT
TRBJ2-1 | - | TRBV5-4 | - | CASSLVTYSYNEQFF | TGTGCCAGCAGCTTGGTTACATACTCCTACAATGAGCAGTTCTTC
TRBJ1-2 | - | TRBV7-2 | TRBD1 | CASSERTGSYGYTF | TGTGCCAGCAGCGAAAGGACAGGGAGCTATGGCTACACCTTC
TRBJ2-1 | - | TRBV18 | - | CASSPMQENNEQFF | TGTGCCAGCTCACCAATGCAGGAAAACAATGAGCAGTTCTTC
TRBJ1-1 | - | TRBV28 | - | CASSSGGTNTEAFF | TGTGCCAGCAGCTCGGGGGGAACTAACACTGAAGCTTTCTTT
TRBJ1-4 | - | TRBV7-3 | - | CASAAHGGGGEKLFF | TGTGCCAGCGCCGCCCATGGGGGGGGAGGTGAAAAACTGTTTTTT
TRBJ2-3 | - | TRBV28 | - | CASSLGGADTDTQYF | TGTGCCAGCAGCCTGGGGGGGGCCGATACAGATACGCAGTATTTT
TRBJ2-1 | once | TRBV9 | - | CASSDLSEQFF | TGTGCCAGCAGCGACCTCAGTGAGCAGTTCTTC
TRBJ2-1 | - | TRBV19 | TRBD2 | CASSIVGVGLAGAINEQFF | TGTGCCAGTAGTATCGTGGGGGTGGGACTAGCGGGGGCCATAAATGAGCAGTTCTTC
TRBJ2-7 | - | TRBV2 | - | CASSEGYSYEQYF | TGTGCCAGCAGTGAGGGCTACTCCTACGAGCAGTACTTC
TRBJ1-3 | - | TRBV30 | - | CAWSNVWHRNTIYF | TGTGCCTGGAGTAACGTATGGCATCGAAACACCATATATTTT
TRBJ2-5 | - | TRBV29-1 | TRBD1 | CSVGGTGFLRETQYF | TGCAGCGTCGGAGGGACAGGGTTTTTGAGAGAGACCCAGTACTTC
TRBJ1-1 | - | TRBV6-2/TRBV6-3 | - | CASSYPSPDRTPTEAFF | TGTGCCAGCAGTTACCCGAGTCCGGACAGAACACCCACTGAAGCTTTCTTT
TRBJ1-3 | - | TRBV15 | TRBD1 | CATSRGGTGGNTIYF | TGTGCCACCAGCAGGGGTGGGACAGGGGGAAACACCATATATTTT
TRBJ2-7 | - | TRBV6-2/TRBV6-3 | - | CASTPRSSYEQYF | TGTGCCAGCACCCCGAGGTCCTCCTACGAGCAGTACTTC
TRBJ1-2 | - | TRBV6-1 | - | CASSEIEQAFRIVF | TGTGCCAGCAGTGAAATCGAACAGGCTTTTCGTATAGTCTTC
TRBJ2-1 | once | TRBV2 | TRBD2 | CASRWGSGGAQEQFF | TGTGCCAGCCGTTGGGGTAGCGGGGGGGCTCAGGAGCAGTTCTTC
TRBJ1-1 | - | TRBV24-1 | TRBD1 | CATRDRAFTEAFF | TGTGCCACCAGAGACAGGGCCTTCACTGAAGCTTTCTTT
TRBJ1-2 | - | TRBV2 | TRBD1 | CASSAATQGAYYGYTF | TGTGCCAGCAGTGCCGCGACCCAGGGGGCCTACTATGGCTACACCTTC
TRBJ2-4 | - | TRBV5-1 | - | CASSSDRPKNIQYF | TGCGCCAGCAGCAGTGACAGACCCAAAAACATTCAGTACTTC
TRBJ1-2 | - | TRBV6-5 | - | CASSLGGRYGYTF | TGTGCCAGCAGTTTGGGGGGGCGATATGGCTACACCTTC
TRBJ2-1 | once | TRBV24-1 | - | CATSDRGRKEFF | TGTGCCACCAGTGATCGCGGCCGAAAGGAGTTCTTC
TRBJ2-7 | few | TRBV30 | TRBD2 | CAWRSSGLVGEQYF | TGTGCCTGGAGGTCTAGCGGGCTCGTGGGGGAGCAGTACTTC
TRBJ2-7 | - | TRBV3-1/TRBV3-2 | TRBD1 | CASSQVPGQGLSYEQYF | TGTGCCAGCAGCCAAGTTCCGGGACAGGGACTCTCCTACGAGCAGTACTTC
TRBJ2-1 | - | TRBV11-2 | TRBD1 | CASSVGPWDRGHHEQFF | TGTGCCAGCAGCGTAGGCCCGTGGGACAGGGGGCACCATGAGCAGTTCTTC
TRBJ2-5 | - | TRBV5-1 | TRBD2 | CASSSLPSGGTQGVQYF | TGCGCCAGCAGCTCCCTTCCTAGCGGGGGCACGCAGGGGGTCCAGTACTTC
TRBJ2-7 | once | TRBV7-6 | TRBD1 | CASSYGQGIVNEQYF | TGTGCCAGCAGCTACGGACAGGGAATCGTGAACGAGCAGTACTTC
TRBJ2-3 | - | TRBV6-6 | - | CASSYAGQPTDTQYF | TGTGCCAGCAGTTACGCGGGACAGCCCACAGATACGCAGTATTTT
TRBJ1-4 | - | TRBV28 | TRBD1 | CASSRTGEEFRGEKLFF | TGTGCCAGCAGTCGGACAGGGGAGGAATTTAGGGGTGAAAAACTGTTTTTT